This T cell receptor (beta chain) was obtained from a study of blood T cell repertoires in COVID-19. The wider study: COVID-19 samples from acute and convalescent phases originated in the United States, Italy and Spain. From T cells, B-cell-depleted T cells, or PBMCs came the material, which was cDNA or gDNA.

The authors' processing: Reference gene primers were amplified, and this amplification served to estimate nucleated cell counts. This table comes from immunoSEQ multiplex PCR, and its TCRdb copy is limited to in-frame clones, with some not included. V and J calls and clone size follow that table, whereas D and trimming were derived from the DNA. The table has about 100,000 clones, roughly nine tenths seen once. The clonotype originates from a man aged 50 to 59 with acute or convalescent COVID-19. Sequenced input: peripheral blood.

Here the CDR3 reads CASSIATSGGSGQFF. CDR3 nucleotides: TGTGCCAGTAGTATAGCGACTAGCGGGGGGAGTGGGCAGTTCTTC. The chain recombines TRBV19 with TRBJ2-1; 13 bases map to TRBD2. CDR1 and CDR2 (germline): LNHDA, SQIVND (reference sequence). The V and J ends lost 1 base and 12 bases, in that order; junction bases with no gene match: 6. The CDR3 extends over 15 amino acids.